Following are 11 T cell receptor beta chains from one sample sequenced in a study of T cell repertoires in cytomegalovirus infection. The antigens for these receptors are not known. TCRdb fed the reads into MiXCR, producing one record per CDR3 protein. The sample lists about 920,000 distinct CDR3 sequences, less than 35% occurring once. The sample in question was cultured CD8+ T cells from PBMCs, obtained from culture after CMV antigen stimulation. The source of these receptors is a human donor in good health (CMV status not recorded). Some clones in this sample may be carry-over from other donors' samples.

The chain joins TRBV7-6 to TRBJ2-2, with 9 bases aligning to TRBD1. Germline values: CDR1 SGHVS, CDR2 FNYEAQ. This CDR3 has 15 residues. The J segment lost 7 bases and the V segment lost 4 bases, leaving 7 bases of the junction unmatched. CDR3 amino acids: CASSSRTGDVGELFF. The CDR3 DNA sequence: TGTGCCAGCAGCTCCAGGACAGGGGATGTCGGGGAGCTGTTTTTT.

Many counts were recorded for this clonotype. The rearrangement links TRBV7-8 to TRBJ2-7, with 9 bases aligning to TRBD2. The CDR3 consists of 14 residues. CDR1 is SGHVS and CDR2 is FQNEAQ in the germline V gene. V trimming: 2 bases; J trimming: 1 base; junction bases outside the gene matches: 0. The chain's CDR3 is CASSLLAGSYEQYF. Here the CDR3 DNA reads TGTGCCAGCAGCTTACTAGCGGGGTCCTACGAGCAGTACTTC. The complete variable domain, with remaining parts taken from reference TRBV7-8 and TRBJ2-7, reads GAGVSQSPRYKVAKRGQDVALRCDPISGHVSLFWYQQALGQGPEFLTYFQNEAQLDKSGLPSDRFFAERPEGSVSTLKIQRTQQEDSAVYLCASSLLAGSYEQYFGPGTRLTVT.

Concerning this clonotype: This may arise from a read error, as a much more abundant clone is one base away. The CDR3 region is CASRPPQGDGCTF. For the CDR3, the DNA is TGTGCCAGCAGGCCCCCCCAGGGAGATGGCTGCACCTTC. The chain couples TRBV7-6 to TRBJ1-2; tentatively, D is TRBD1 (5 bases). CDR1 is SGHVS, CDR2 FNYEAQ, per germline. The CDR3 length is 13 residues. Complete variable domain (other parts from reference TRBV7-6 and TRBJ1-2): GAGVSQSPRYKVTKRGQDVALRCDPISGHVSLYWYRQALGQGPEFLTYFNYEAQQDKSGLPNDRFSAERPEGSISTLTIQRTEQRDSAMYRCASRPPQGDGCTFGSGTRLTVV.

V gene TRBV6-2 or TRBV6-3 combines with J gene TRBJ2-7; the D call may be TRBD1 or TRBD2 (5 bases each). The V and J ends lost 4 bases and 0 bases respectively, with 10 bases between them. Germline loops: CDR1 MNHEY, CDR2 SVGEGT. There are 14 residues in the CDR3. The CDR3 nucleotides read TGTGCCAGCAGTTTGGGACGATTCTCCTACGAGCAGTACGTC. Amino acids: CASSLGRFSYEQYV.

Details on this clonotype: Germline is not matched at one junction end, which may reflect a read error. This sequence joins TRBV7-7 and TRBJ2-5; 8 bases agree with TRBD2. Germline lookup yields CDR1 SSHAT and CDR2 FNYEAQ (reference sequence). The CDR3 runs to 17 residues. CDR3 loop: CASSQASGGGPQETQYF. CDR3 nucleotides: TGTGCTAGCAGCCAAGCTTCGGGGGGGGGGCCCCAAGAGACCCAGTACTTC.

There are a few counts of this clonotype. The CDR3 DNA reads TGTGCCAGCGCGCCGCGGGTAGTGAACACTGAAGCTTTCTTT. Translating it yields CASAPRVVNTEAFF. This chain connects TRBV12-3 or TRBV12-4 to TRBJ1-1, with D unresolved. CDR3 length: 14 residues. V lost 8 bases and J lost 0, with 13 bases in between.

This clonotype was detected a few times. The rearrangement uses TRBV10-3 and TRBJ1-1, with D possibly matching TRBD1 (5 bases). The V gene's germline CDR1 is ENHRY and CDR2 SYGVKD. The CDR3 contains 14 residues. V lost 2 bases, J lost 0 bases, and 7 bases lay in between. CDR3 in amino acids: CAISEDSLNTEAFF. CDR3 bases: TGTGCCATCAGTGAGGACAGCTTGAACACTGAAGCTTTCTTT.

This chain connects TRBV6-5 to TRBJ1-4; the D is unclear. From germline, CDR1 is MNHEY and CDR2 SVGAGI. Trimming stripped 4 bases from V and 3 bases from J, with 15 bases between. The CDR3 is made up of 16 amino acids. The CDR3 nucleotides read TGTGCCAGCAGTTTGGGTGTTCCGCGTGCTAATGAAAAACTGTTTTTT. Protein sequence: CASSLGVPRANEKLFF.

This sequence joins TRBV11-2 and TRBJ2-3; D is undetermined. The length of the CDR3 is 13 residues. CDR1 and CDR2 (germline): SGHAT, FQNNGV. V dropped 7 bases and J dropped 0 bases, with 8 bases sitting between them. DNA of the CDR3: TGTGCCAGCATCTCATCTAGCACAGATACGCAGTATTTT. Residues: CASISSSTDTQYF. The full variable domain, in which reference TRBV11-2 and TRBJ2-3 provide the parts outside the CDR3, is EAGVAQSPRYKIIEKRQSVAFWCNPISGHATLYWYQQILGQGPKLLIQFQNNGVVDDSQLPKDRFSAERLKGVDSTLKIQPAKLEDSAVYLCASISSSTDTQYFGPGTRLTVL.

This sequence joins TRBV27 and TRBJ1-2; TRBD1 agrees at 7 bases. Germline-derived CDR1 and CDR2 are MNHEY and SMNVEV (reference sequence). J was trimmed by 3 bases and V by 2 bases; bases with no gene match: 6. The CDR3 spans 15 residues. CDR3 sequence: CASSLSEGADYGYTF. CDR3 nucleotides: TGTGCCAGCAGTTTAAGTGAGGGGGCAGACTATGGCTACACCTTC.

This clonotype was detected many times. The CDR3 spells CASSSPHRGRSTDTQYF. The CDR3 DNA sequence: TGTGCCAGCAGCTCGCCTCACAGGGGAAGGAGCACAGATACGCAGTATTTT. J is TRBJ2-3 and V is TRBV7-6, with TRBD1 matching 7 bases. Looked up from germline, CDR1 is SGHVS and CDR2 is FNYEAQ. V dropped 4 bases and J dropped 0; count of bases not matched to a gene: 10. The CDR3 contains 17 residues.